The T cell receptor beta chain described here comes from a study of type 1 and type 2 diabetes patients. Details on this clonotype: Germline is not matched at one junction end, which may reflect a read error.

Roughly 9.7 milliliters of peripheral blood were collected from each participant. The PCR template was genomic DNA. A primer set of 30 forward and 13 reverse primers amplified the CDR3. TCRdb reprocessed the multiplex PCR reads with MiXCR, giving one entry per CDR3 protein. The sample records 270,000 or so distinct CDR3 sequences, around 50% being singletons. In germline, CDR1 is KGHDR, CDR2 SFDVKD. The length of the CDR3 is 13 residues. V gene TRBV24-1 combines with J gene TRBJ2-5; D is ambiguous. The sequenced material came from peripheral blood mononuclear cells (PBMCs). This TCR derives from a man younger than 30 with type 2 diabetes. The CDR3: CATSGHDQNELFF. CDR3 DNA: TGTGCCACCAGTGGTCACGATCAGAATGAGCTGTTCTTC.